This TCR beta chain came from a study of T cell responses to AZD1222 COVID-19 vaccine. Clones were read by immunoSEQ multiplex PCR, and TCRdb kept only the in-frame ones, dropping some. The profile shows about 140,000 clones, over 85% of them singletons. The V and J ends lost 1 base and 7 bases respectively, with 20 bases between them. The CDR3 has 17 residues. Germline assignment: CDR1 MGHRA and CDR2 YSYEKL. This clone was counted once. Its target is not known. The study's findings and limits: Mapped onto spike, vaccine-associated CD4 TCRs spanned it and were dominant at 160-218 and 743-854.

The clonotype comes from an adult in good health. Sequencing was performed on peripheral blood, taken on day 0 of AZD1222 vaccination. This rearrangement joins TRBV4-1 to TRBJ2-1, with a possible D match to TRBD2 (7 bases). This chain's CDR3 is CASSQGLGGRGGNEQFF. As DNA, the CDR3 is TGCGCCAGCAGCCAAGGTTTAGGGGGGAGGGGTGGGAATGAGCAGTTCTTC.